The rows below give T cell receptor beta chains drawn from one sample of a study of control samples from healthy donors and cancer patients. Using immunoSEQ multiplex PCR, the repertoire was profiled, and TCRdb retains in-frame clones only, with some absent. The table records around 130,000 clones, approximately 89% of them present only once. Sequenced: PBMCs. These receptors were taken from a man in his forties or fifties with head and neck cancer. CDR3s include the opening cysteine and the closing phenylalanine or tryptophan. A D gene is named only where the DNA matches it firmly. Only some rows state a clone size, as once, few, many or a class for expanded clones.

d_call j_call v_call clone_size cdr3_aa cdr3_nt
- TRBJ2-1 TRBV13 - CASSLGFNEQFF TGTGCCAGCAGCTTAGGTTTTAATGAGCAGTTCTTC
- TRBJ2-5 TRBV5-4 once CASSLQQKQETQYF TGTGCCAGCAGCTTGCAACAGAAACAAGAGACCCAGTACTTC
- TRBJ1-1 TRBV18 - CASSPGGETEAFF TGTGCCAGCTCCCCCGGGGGAGAAACTGAAGCTTTCTTT
TRBD1 TRBJ2-1 TRBV19 - CASQNRGDNNEQFF TGTGCCAGCCAAAACAGGGGAGATAACAATGAGCAGTTCTTC
- TRBJ2-2 TRBV18 - CASSPFTGELFF TGTGCCAGCTCACCGTTCACCGGGGAGCTGTTTTTT
- TRBJ2-5 TRBV5-8 - CASSLFAPQETQYF TGTGCCAGCAGCTTGTTCGCGCCCCAAGAGACCCAGTACTTC
- TRBJ2-7 TRBV11-2 - CASSHTGTETYEQYF TGTGCCAGCAGCCACACCGGGACGGAAACCTACGAGCAGTACTTC
- TRBJ1-3 TRBV5-4 - CASSFGVPVSGNTIYF TGTGCCAGCAGCTTTGGGGTACCGGTCTCTGGAAACACCATATATTTT
- TRBJ2-5 TRBV5-1 - CASSLTGYQETQYF TGCGCCAGCAGCTTGACAGGGTACCAAGAGACCCAGTACTTC
- TRBJ1-5 TRBV18 - CASSPGRNGNQPQHF TGTGCCAGCTCACCAGGGCGTAACGGCAATCAGCCCCAGCATTTT
- TRBJ1-1 TRBV15 - CATSRDVGKAFF TGTGCCACCAGCAGAGATGTGGGCAAAGCTTTCTTT
- TRBJ2-3 TRBV6-6 - CASSPRTVRGTDTQYF TGTGCCAGCAGCCCCCGGACGGTGAGAGGCACAGATACGCAGTATTTT
- TRBJ2-5 TRBV5-1 - CASSLTQETQYF TGCGCCAGCAGCTTGACCCAAGAGACCCAGTACTTC
- TRBJ2-4 TRBV3-1/TRBV3-2 - CASSQGSGPKNIQYF TGTGCCAGCAGCCAAGGATCAGGACCCAAAAACATTCAGTACTTC
- TRBJ2-7 TRBV28 - CASTELDSRREQYF TGTGCCAGCACCGAGTTGGACTCCCGAAGGGAGCAGTACTTC
- TRBJ2-1 TRBV28 many CASSPGLRFHNEQFF TGTGCCAGCAGTCCAGGACTCCGCTTCCACAATGAGCAGTTCTTC
- TRBJ2-1 TRBV7-9 - CASSFSGASNEQFF TGTGCCAGCAGCTTCTCGGGGGCAAGCAATGAGCAGTTCTTC
- TRBJ2-1 TRBV4-1 few CASSQEDGGAGNAYNEQFF TGCGCCAGCAGCCAAGAGGACGGGGGCGCAGGTAACGCCTACAATGAGCAGTTCTTC
TRBD1 TRBJ1-2 TRBV2 - CASSGQTGSYGYTF TGTGCCAGCAGCGGACAGACAGGGAGCTATGGCTACACCTTC
- TRBJ2-4 TRBV29-1 - CSVEEPGRNIQYF TGCAGCGTTGAAGAGCCCGGTAGGAACATTCAGTACTTC
- TRBJ2-1 TRBV9 - CASSASGSNEQFF TGTGCCAGCAGCGCGTCCGGTTCCAATGAGCAGTTCTTC
TRBD2 TRBJ2-1 TRBV19 once CASISRGEYNEQFF TGTGCCAGTATCTCTCGGGGGGAATACAATGAGCAGTTCTTC
- TRBJ1-1 TRBV5-1 once CASSLGQRNTEAFF TGCGCCAGCAGCTTGGGGCAGAGGAACACTGAAGCTTTCTTT
- TRBJ2-1 TRBV7-9 - CAIPLQNSYNEQFF TGTGCCATCCCTCTACAAAACTCCTACAATGAGCAGTTCTTC
- TRBJ1-2 TRBV28 once CASRPGQGNGYTF TGTGCCAGCAGGCCGGGGCAGGGTAATGGCTACACCTTC
- TRBJ2-1 TRBV5-4 - CASSSQRGSEQFF TGTGCCAGCAGCTCTCAGAGGGGTAGCGAGCAGTTCTTC